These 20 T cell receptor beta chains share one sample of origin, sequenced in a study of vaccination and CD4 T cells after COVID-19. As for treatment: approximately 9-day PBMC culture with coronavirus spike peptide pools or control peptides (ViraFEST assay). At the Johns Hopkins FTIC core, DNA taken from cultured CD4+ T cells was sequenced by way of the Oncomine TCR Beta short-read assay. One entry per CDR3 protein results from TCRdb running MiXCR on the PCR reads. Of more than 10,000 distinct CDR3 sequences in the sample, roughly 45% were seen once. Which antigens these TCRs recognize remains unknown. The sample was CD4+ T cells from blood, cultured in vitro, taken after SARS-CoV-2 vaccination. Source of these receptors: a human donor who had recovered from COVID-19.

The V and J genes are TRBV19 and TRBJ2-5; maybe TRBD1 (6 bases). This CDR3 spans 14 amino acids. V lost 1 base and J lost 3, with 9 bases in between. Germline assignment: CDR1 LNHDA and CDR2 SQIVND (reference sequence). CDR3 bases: TGTGCCAGTAGTATAGGGGCAGGGGAAGAGACCCAGTACTTC. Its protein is CASSIGAGEETQYF.

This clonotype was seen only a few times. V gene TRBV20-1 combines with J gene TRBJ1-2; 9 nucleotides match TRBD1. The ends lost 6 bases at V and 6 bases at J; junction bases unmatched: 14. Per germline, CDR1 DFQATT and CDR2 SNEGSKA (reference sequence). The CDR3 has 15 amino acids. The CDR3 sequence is CSAASLGTGGHGYTF. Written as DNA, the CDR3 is TGCAGTGCCGCAAGTCTCGGAACAGGGGGCCATGGCTACACCTTC.

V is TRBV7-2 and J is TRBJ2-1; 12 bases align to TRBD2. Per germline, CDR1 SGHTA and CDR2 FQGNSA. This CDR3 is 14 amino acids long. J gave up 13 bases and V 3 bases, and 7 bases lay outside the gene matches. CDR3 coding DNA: TGTGCCAGCAGCTTCGCTAGCGGGAGGGCCCTTCAGTTCTTC. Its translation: CASSFASGRALQFF.

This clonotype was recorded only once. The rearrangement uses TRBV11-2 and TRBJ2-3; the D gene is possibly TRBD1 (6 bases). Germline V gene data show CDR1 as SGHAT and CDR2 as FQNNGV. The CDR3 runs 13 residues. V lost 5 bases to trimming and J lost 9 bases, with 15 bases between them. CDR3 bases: TGTGCCAGCAGCGACGGACCGCAGGGGACGCAGTATTTT. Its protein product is CASSDGPQGTQYF.

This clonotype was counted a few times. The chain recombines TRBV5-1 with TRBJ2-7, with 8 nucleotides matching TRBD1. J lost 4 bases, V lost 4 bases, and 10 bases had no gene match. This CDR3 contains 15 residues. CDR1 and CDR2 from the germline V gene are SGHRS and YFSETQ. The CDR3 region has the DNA TGCGCCAGCAGCACCGGACAGGGCGGCCAGTACGAGCAGTACTTC. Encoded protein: CASSTGQGGQYEQYF.

This CDR3 reads CASSRGEDTQYF. As DNA, the CDR3 is TGTGCCAGCTCACGAGGGGAAGACACGCAGTATTTT. The chain employs TRBV6-1 and TRBJ2-3; D might be TRBD1 or TRBD2, each matching 5 bases. This CDR3 is 12 amino acids long. The germline V and J ends were trimmed by 8 bases and 9 bases, with 15 bases remaining between them. The germline gives CDR1 MNHNS, CDR2 SASEGT.

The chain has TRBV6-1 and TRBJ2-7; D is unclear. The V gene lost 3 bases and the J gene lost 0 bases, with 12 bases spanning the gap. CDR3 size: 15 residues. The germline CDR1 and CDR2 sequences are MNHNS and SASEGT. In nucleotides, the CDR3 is TGTGCCAGCAGTGAGGTTGGCGACCCCTCCTACGAGCAGTACTTC. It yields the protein CASSEVGDPSYEQYF.

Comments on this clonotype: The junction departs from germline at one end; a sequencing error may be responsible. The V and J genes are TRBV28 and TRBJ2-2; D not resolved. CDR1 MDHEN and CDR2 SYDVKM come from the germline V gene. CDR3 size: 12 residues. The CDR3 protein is CASGLNTGELFF. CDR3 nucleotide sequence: TGTGCCAGCGGTTTAAACACCGGGGAGCTGTTTTTT. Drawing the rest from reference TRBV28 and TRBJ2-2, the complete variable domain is DVKVTQSSRYLVKRTGEKVFLECVQDMDHENMFWYRQDPGLGLRLIYFSYDVKMKEKGDIPEGYSVSREKKERFSLILESASTNQTSMYLCASGLNTGELFFGEGSRLTVL.

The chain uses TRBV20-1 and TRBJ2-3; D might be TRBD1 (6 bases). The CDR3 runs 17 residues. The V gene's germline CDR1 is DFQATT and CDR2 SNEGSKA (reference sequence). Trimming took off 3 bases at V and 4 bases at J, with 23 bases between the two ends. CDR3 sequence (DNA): TGCAGTGCTAGGTATCACCGGGACACGGAGGCGGCAGATACGCAGTATTTT. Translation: CSARYHRDTEAADTQYF.

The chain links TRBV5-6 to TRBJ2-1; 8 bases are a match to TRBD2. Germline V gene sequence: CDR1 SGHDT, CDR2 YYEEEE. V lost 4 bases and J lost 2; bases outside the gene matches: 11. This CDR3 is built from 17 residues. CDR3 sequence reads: CASSTPLLSGAYNEQFF. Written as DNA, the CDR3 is TGTGCCAGCAGCACGCCATTACTTAGCGGGGCCTACAATGAGCAGTTCTTC.

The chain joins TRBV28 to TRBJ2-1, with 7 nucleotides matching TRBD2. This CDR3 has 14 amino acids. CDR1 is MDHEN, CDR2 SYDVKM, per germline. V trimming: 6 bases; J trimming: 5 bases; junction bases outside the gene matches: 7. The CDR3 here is CASSSSGDDNEQFF. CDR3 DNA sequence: TGTGCCAGCAGCTCTAGCGGAGACGACAATGAGCAGTTCTTC. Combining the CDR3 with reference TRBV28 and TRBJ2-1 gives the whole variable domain DVKVTQSSRYLVKRTGEKVFLECVQDMDHENMFWYRQDPGLGLRLIYFSYDVKMKEKGDIPEGYSVSREKKERFSLILESASTNQTSMYLCASSSSGDDNEQFFGPGTRLTVL.

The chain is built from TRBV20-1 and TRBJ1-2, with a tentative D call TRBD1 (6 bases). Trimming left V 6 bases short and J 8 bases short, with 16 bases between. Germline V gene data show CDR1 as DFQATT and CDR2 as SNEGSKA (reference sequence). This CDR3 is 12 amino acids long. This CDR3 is CSAETDRDGYTF. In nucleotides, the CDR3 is TGCAGTGCGGAAACGGACAGAGACGGCTACACCTTC.

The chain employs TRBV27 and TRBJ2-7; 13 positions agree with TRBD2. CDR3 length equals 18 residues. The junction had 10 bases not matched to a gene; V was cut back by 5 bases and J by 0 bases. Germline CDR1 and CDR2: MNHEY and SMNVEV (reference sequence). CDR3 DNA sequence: TGTGCCAGCAGTCCGGGACTAGCGGGAACCCTCTCCTCCTACGAGCAGTACTTC. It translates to CASSPGLAGTLSSYEQYF.

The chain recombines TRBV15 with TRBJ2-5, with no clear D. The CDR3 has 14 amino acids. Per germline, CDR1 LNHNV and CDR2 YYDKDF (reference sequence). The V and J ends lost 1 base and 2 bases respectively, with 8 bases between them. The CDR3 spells CATSRVGRQETQYF. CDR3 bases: TGTGCCACCAGCAGAGTGGGCAGGCAAGAGACCCAGTACTTC.

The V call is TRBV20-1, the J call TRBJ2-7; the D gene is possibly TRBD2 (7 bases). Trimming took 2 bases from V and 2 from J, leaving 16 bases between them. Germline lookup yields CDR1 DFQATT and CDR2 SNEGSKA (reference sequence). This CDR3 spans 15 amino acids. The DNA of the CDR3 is TGCAGTGCTAGAAGGGGGGGAGGTTTTGCCTACGAGCAGTACTTC. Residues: CSARRGGGFAYEQYF.

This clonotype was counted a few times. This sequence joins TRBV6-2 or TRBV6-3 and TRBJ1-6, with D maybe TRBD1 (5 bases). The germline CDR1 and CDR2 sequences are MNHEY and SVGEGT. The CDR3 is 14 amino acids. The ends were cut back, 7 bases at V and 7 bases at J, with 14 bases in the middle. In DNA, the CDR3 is TGTGCCAGCACTCAGGGTCGGTGGAATTCACCCCTCCACTTT. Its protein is CASTQGRWNSPLHF.

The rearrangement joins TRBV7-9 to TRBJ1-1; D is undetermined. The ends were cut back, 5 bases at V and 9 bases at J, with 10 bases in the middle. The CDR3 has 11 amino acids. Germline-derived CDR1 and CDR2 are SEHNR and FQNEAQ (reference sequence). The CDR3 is CASSNRAQAFF. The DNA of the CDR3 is TGTGCCAGCAGCAACCGGGCTCAAGCTTTCTTT.

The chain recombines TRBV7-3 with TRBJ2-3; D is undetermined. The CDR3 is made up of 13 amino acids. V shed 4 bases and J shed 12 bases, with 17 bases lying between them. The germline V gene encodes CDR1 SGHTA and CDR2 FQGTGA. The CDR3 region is CASSYRGPREQYF. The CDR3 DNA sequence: TGTGCCAGCAGCTACCGCGGACCCCGAGAACAGTATTTT.

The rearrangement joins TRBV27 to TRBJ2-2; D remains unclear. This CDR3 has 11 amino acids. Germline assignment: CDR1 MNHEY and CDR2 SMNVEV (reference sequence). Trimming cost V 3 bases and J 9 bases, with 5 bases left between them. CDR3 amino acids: CASSLGRELFF. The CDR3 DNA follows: TGTGCCAGCAGTTTGGGTCGGGAGCTGTTTTTT.

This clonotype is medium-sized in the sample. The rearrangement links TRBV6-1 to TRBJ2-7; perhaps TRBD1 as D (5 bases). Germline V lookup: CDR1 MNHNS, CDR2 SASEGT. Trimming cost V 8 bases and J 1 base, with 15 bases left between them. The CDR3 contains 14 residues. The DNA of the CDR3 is TGTGCCAGCGTCCCTCCAGGGCGATCCTACGAGCAGTACTTC. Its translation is CASVPPGRSYEQYF.